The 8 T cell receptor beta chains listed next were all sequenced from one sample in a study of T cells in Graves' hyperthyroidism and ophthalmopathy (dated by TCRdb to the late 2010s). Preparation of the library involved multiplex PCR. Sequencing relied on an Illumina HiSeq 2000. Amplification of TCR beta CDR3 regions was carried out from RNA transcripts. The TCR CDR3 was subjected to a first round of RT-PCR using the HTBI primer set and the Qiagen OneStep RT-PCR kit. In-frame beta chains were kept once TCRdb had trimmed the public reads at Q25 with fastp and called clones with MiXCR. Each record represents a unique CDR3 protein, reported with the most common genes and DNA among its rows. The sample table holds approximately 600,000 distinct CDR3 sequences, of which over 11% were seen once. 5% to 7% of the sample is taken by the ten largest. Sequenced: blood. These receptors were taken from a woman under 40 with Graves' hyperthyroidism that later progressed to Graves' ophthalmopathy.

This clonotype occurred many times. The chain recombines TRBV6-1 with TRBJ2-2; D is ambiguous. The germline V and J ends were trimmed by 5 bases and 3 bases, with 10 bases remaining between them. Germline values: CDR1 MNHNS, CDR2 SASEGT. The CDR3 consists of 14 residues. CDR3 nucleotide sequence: TGTGCCAGCAGTCAATCTTCTTACACCGGGGAGCTGTTTTTT. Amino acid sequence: CASSQSSYTGELFF.

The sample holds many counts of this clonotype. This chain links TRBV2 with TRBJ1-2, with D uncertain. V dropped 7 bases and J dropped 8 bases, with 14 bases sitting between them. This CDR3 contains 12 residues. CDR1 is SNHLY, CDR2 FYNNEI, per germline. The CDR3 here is CASIIPPGGYTF. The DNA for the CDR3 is TGTGCCAGCATTATCCCCCCGGGGGGCTACACCTTC.

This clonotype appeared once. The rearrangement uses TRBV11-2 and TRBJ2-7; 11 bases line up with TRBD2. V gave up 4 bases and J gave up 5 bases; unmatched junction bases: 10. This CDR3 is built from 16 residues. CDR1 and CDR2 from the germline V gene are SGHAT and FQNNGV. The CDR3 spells CASSSPGTSGSHEQYF. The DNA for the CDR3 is TGTGCCAGCAGCTCCCCCGGGACTAGCGGATCCCACGAGCAGTACTTC. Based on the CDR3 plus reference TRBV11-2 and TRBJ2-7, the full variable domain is EAGVAQSPRYKIIEKRQSVAFWCNPISGHATLYWYQQILGQGPKLLIQFQNNGVVDDSQLPKDRFSAERLKGVDSTLKIQPAKLEDSAVYLCASSSPGTSGSHEQYFGPGTRLTVT.

The CDR3 sequence is CATSPGSGELFF. CDR3 nucleotides: TGTGCCACTTCCCCGGGGTCCGGGGAGCTGTTTTTT. The chain links TRBV28 to TRBJ2-2; D possibly corresponds to TRBD2 (5 bases). CDR3 length equals 12 residues. Trimming shortened V by 10 bases and J by 6 bases, and 12 bases separated the two germline ends. Germline lookup yields CDR1 MDHEN and CDR2 SYDVKM.

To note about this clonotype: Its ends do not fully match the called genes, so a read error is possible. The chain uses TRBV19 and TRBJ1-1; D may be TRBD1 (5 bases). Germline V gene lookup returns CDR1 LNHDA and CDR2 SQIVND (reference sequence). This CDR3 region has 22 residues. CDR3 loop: CASSISFWLIPDSLIMNTEAFF. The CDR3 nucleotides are TGTGCCAGTAGTATCAGTTTCTGGCTAATCCCAGACAGTCTTATAATGAACACTGAAGCTTTTTTT.

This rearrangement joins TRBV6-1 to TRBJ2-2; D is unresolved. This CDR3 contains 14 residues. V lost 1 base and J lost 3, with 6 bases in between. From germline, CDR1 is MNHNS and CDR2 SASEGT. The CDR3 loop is CASSEVADTGELFF. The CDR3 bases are TGTGCCAGCAGTGAAGTTGCTGACACCGGGGAGCTGTTTTTT.

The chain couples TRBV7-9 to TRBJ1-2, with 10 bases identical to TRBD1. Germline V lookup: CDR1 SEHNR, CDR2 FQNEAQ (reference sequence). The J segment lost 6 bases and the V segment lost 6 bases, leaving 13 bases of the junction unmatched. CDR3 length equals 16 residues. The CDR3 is CASSLTVTGGRDGYTF. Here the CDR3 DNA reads TGTGCCAGCAGTTTAACCGTGACAGGGGGCAGGGATGGCTACACCTTC.

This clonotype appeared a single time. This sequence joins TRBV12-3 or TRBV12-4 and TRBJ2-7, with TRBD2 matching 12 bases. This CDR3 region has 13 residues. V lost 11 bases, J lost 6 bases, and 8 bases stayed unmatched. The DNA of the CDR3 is TGTGCCTGCCGGACTAGCGGGAAGGGCGAGCAGTACTTC. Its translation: CACRTSGKGEQYF.